This T cell receptor (beta chain) stems from a study of T cells expressing NK-cell markers. For TCR beta, cDNA was produced by 5'RACE template switching with UMIs. TCRdb reworked the 5' RACE reads into one entry per CDR3 protein, no DNA. This repertoire comprises a few hundred thousand distinct CDR3 sequences; its ten largest clones make up approximately 0.39%. The CDR3 has 15 amino acids. General observations from the study: In several donors, dominant clonotypes made up 28.3-60.1% of CD3+CD56-NKG2C+ cells.

Of note for this clonotype: The antigen is not known.

The sequenced sample consisted of blood T cells: a sorted CD56 or NKG2C T cell subset, CD4+ or CD8+ T cells, or bulk PBMC T cells (not recorded which). The chain carries TRBV12-3 or TRBV12-4 and TRBJ2-2. This TCR was sampled from a man younger than 30 in good health. This chain's CDR3 is CASREQLRNTGELFF.